What follows are 25 T cell receptor beta chains derived from one specimen sequenced in a study of cytomegalovirus exposure and HLA in healthy donors. Use of 60 Vbeta and 13 Jbeta primers characterized the PCR. The method was immunoSEQ multiplex PCR; TCRdb's version includes in-frame clones alone and lacks a portion of them. The sample includes 150,000 to 200,000 clones, around 81% of them seen just once. Sequenced: PBMCs. Receptors originate from a woman between 50 and 59 years old in good health and CMV-seronegative.

The chain couples TRBV29-1 to TRBJ1-2, with 9 bases identical to TRBD1. This CDR3 is built from 14 residues. Germline CDR1 SQVTM, CDR2 ANQGSEA. V dropped 5 bases and J dropped 4; count of bases not matched to a gene: 8. The CDR3 DNA reads TGCAGCGTTACCGGACAGGGGCCCTTCTATGGCTACACCTTC. Residues: CSVTGQGPFYGYTF.

The rearrangement uses TRBV27 and TRBJ1-1, with TRBD1 matching over 9 bases. Germline V gives CDR1 MNHEY, CDR2 SMNVEV (reference sequence). V lost 0 bases and J lost 3; bases outside the gene matches: 8. The CDR3 sequence is 17 residues long. The CDR3 DNA sequence: TGTGCCAGCAGTTTATCGGGGACAGGGTTTCGGGACACTGAAGCTTTCTTT. Translating it yields CASSLSGTGFRDTEAFF.

This clone was observed a handful of times. V is TRBV5-6 and J is TRBJ1-2, with D possibly TRBD1 on 5 matching bases. The V end was cut by 4 bases, the J end by 4 bases, with 11 bases between. This CDR3 spans 13 amino acids. Germline V gives CDR1 SGHDT, CDR2 YYEEEE. The CDR3 is CASSMTVAYGYTF. CDR3 DNA: TGTGCCAGCAGCATGACAGTCGCCTATGGCTACACCTTC.

V is TRBV4-3 and J is TRBJ1-2; no clear D gene. The CDR3 totals 16 residues. Germline V gene lookup returns CDR1 LGHNA and CDR2 YSLEER. V was pared by 1 base and J by 0 bases, with 12 bases between. The CDR3 spells CASSQGAGLPNYGYTF. The CDR3 DNA reads TGCGCCAGCAGCCAAGGGGCAGGCCTACCTAACTATGGCTACACCTTC.

This CDR3 reads CAWSLGREYNEQFF. As DNA, the CDR3 is TGTGCCTGGAGCCTGGGGAGGGAATACAATGAGCAGTTCTTC. The genes are TRBV30 and TRBJ2-1, with TRBD2 matching over 7 bases. Germline trimming cut 3 bases from V and 4 bases from J; bases unmatched to any gene: 6. Looked up from germline, CDR1 is GTSNPN and CDR2 is SVGIG (reference sequence). This CDR3 is built from 14 residues. The full variable domain, rest sourced from reference TRBV30 and TRBJ2-1, is SQTIHQWPATLVQPVGSPLSLECTVEGTSNPNLYWYRQAAGRGLQLLFYSVGIGQISSEVPQNLSASRPQDRQFILSSKKLLLSDSGFYLCAWSLGREYNEQFFGPGTRLTVL.

The chain uses TRBV23-1 and TRBJ1-1; D uncertain. TRBV23-1 is classed as an ORF, of uncertain function. Between the trimmed V and J ends, which lost 3 bases and 2 bases, there was a span of 10 bases. This CDR3 contains 14 residues. CDR3 bases: TGCGCCAGCAGTCACTTACGACACAACACTGAAGCTTTCTTT. It translates to CASSHLRHNTEAFF.

This rearrangement joins TRBV4-1 to TRBJ2-5; D is unclear. The end of the DNA fits TRBJ2-7 better, so the J call may be wrong. This CDR3 has 15 residues. Germline lookup yields CDR1 MGHRA and CDR2 YSYEKL. CDR3: CASSQGRLDQYEQYF. The CDR3 DNA follows: TGCGCCAGCAGCCAAGGTCGGCTAGATCAGTACGAGCAGTACTTC.

V usage is TRBV29-1 and J usage is TRBJ2-7, with D perhaps matching TRBD2 (5 bases). V gave up 4 bases and J gave up 0 bases, with 7 bases separating them. This CDR3 contains 12 residues. Germline assignment: CDR1 SQVTM and CDR2 ANQGSEA. The CDR3 reads CSVGGGSYEQYF. The DNA for the CDR3 is TGCAGCGTTGGAGGAGGCTCCTACGAGCAGTACTTC.

V usage is TRBV1 and J usage is TRBJ1-4. TRBV1 counts as a pseudogene. This CDR3 has 16 residues. CDR3 nucleotide sequence: TGCACCAGCAGGATTGGGGAGGGAGACGGTAATGAAAAACTGTTTTTT. The encoded protein is CTSRIGEGDGNEKLFF.

The rearrangement joins TRBV11-3 to TRBJ2-7; TRBD1 matches at 8 bases. V was pared by 5 bases and J by 6 bases, with 6 bases of the junction left unmatched. The CDR3 extends over 13 amino acids. Germline CDR1 is SGHNT and CDR2 is YENEEA. The CDR3 sequence is CASSGLDRGEQYF. The CDR3 DNA is TGTGCCAGCAGCGGATTAGACAGGGGCGAGCAGTACTTC.

The chain recombines TRBV7-2 with TRBJ2-7; D is unclear. CDR3 size: 14 residues. The V end lost 5 bases, the J end lost 1 base, and 12 bases lay between the germline ends. CDR1 and CDR2 (germline): SGHTA, FQGNSA. The CDR3 DNA reads as TGTGCCAGCAGCCCTGTCCACAATTCCTACGAGCAGTACTTC. As protein: CASSPVHNSYEQYF. The full variable domain, completed using reference TRBV7-2 and TRBJ2-7, is GAGVSQSPSNKVTEKGKDVELRCDPISGHTALYWYRQSLGQGLEFLIYFQGNSAPDKSGLPSDRFSAERTGGSVSTLTIQRTQQEDSAVYLCASSPVHNSYEQYFGPGTRLTVT.

This chain joins TRBV10-3 and TRBJ2-5; 7 nucleotides line up with TRBD2. The J call is in doubt because the DNA end fits TRBJ2-7 better. Germline CDR1 and CDR2: ENHRY and SYGVKD. The CDR3 length is 16 residues. The CDR3 sequence is CAISESGGSLAYEQYF. In DNA, the CDR3 is TGTGCCATCAGTGAAAGCGGCGGGAGTCTAGCCTACGAGCAGTACTTC.

This clone was seen a handful of times. The chain recombines TRBV9 with TRBJ1-6, with a weak D call TRBD1 (5 bases). The V and J ends lost 3 bases and 7 bases respectively, with 20 bases between them. Germline CDR1 and CDR2: SGDLS and YYNGEE. The CDR3 spans 17 residues. CDR3 protein: CASSAPRGSSSNSPLHF. The CDR3 DNA sequence: TGTGCCAGCAGCGCCCCCCGGGGGTCCTCCTCGAATTCACCCCTCCACTTT.

The rearrangement joins TRBV5-1 to TRBJ1-5; 8 bases map to TRBD1. Judging by the DNA end, TRBJ2-3 fits better; the J call may be wrong. Per germline, CDR1 SGHRS and CDR2 YFSETQ. The CDR3 runs 13 residues. This CDR3 is CASSEQGDQPQYF. DNA for the CDR3: TGCGCCAGCAGCGAACAGGGGGACCAGCCCCAGTATTTT.

This rearrangement joins TRBV4-2 to TRBJ2-7; 11 nucleotides align to TRBD2. Germline CDR1 is LGHNA and CDR2 is YNFKEQ. CDR3 size: 17 residues. V shed 3 bases, J shed 4 bases, and the junction held 11 bases outside the gene matches. As DNA, the CDR3 is TGTGCCAGCAGCCAGACTGGGCGGACTAGCGGGTTATACGAGCAGTACTTC. This codes for CASSQTGRTSGLYEQYF.

The rearrangement links TRBV7-6 to TRBJ2-7; 7 positions match TRBD1. This CDR3 has 13 amino acids. The germline gives CDR1 SGHVS, CDR2 FNYEAQ. V trimming: 1 base; J trimming: 6 bases; junction bases outside the gene matches: 3. CDR3 sequence: CASSLGTGGEQYF. In nucleotides, the CDR3 is TGTGCCAGCAGCTTAGGGACAGGCGGCGAGCAGTACTTC.

The chain uses TRBV19 and TRBJ1-2; 7 positions match TRBD1. Losses at the gene ends were 11 bases for V and 7 bases for J; bases not matched to a gene: 10. Germline V gene lookup returns CDR1 LNHDA and CDR2 SQIVND (reference sequence). CDR3 length: 12 residues. CDR3 nucleotides: TGTGCCCTTAGGGAGGCAGGGGGTGGCTACACCTTC. Protein: CALREAGGGYTF. Combining the CDR3 with reference TRBV19 and TRBJ1-2 gives the whole variable domain DGGITQSPKYLFRKEGQNVTLSCEQNLNHDAMYWYRQDPGQGLRLIYYSQIVNDFQKGDIAEGYSVSREKKESFPLTVTSAQKNPTAFYLCALREAGGGYTFGSGTRLTVV.

The chain links TRBV9 to TRBJ2-5; TRBD2 agrees at 11 bases. Germline V gene lookup returns CDR1 SGDLS and CDR2 YYNGEE. The V segment lost 3 bases and the J segment 2 bases; nucleotides outside the gene matches: 6. The CDR3 sequence is 16 residues long. Here the CDR3 DNA reads TGTGCCAGCAGCGATCCGGGACTAGCGGTACAAGAGACCCAGTACTTC. Translation: CASSDPGLAVQETQYF.

The rearrangement joins TRBV4-1 to TRBJ2-1; 7 nucleotides align to TRBD2. V was clipped by 0 bases and J by 0 bases; unmatched bases: 8. Germline CDR1 is MGHRA and CDR2 is YSYEKL. CDR3 length: 18 residues. The CDR3 is CASSQEFTGGSSYNEQFF. In DNA form, the CDR3 reads TGCGCCAGCAGCCAAGAATTTACGGGGGGAAGCTCCTACAATGAGCAGTTCTTC.

The CDR3 region is CASSQGGPGKTQYF. CDR3 bases: TGTGCCAGCAGCCAAGGGGGCCCAGGGAAAACCCAGTACTTC. This sequence joins TRBV4-2 and TRBJ2-5; D is possibly TRBD1 (5 bases). CDR1 is LGHNA and CDR2 is YNFKEQ in the germline V gene. The CDR3 consists of 14 residues. The V gene lost 1 base and the J gene lost 8 bases, with 14 bases spanning the gap.

This rearrangement joins TRBV7-2 to TRBJ2-5; 11 bases align to TRBD2. The CDR3 contains 18 residues. Trimming took 7 bases from V and 2 from J; bases not matched to a gene: 15. Germline assignment: CDR1 SGHTA and CDR2 FQGNSA. The CDR3 nucleotides read TGTGCCAGCACCCGCGGGAATCTAGCGGGGGGCAGGCAAGAGACCCAGTACTTC. It translates to CASTRGNLAGGRQETQYF.

Here the CDR3 reads CASSPSGTETTQYF. CDR3 in DNA: TGTGCCAGCAGCCCTTCCGGGACAGAGACGACCCAGTACTTC. J is TRBJ2-5 and V is TRBV9; 7 nucleotides agree with TRBD1. This CDR3 has 14 residues. After removal of 4 bases from V and 7 bases from J, the junction contained 10 bases not matched to a gene. Germline loops: CDR1 SGDLS, CDR2 YYNGEE.

The V gene is TRBV7-9, the J gene TRBJ2-7; D is unresolved. Germline loops: CDR1 SEHNR, CDR2 FQNEAQ (reference sequence). The CDR3 extends over 14 amino acids. The ends were cut back, 1 base at V and 0 bases at J, with 7 bases in the middle. Here the CDR3 DNA reads TGTGCCAGCAGCTTAGGACTCAGCTCCTACGAGCAGTACTTC. Translating it yields CASSLGLSSYEQYF.

For this clone: A much larger clone sits a single nucleotide away, making a read error possible. The chain carries TRBV9 and TRBJ2-7; 8 positions match TRBD1. V shed 4 bases, J shed 4 bases, and the junction held 4 bases outside the gene matches. Germline-derived CDR1 and CDR2 are SGDLS and YYNGEE. The CDR3 is made up of 13 amino acids. CDR3 protein: CASSSGQGYEQYF. The CDR3 DNA is TGTGCCAGCAGCTCCGGACAGGGATACGAGCAGTACTTC.

The chain joins TRBV19 to TRBJ2-1, with 8 positions matching TRBD2. The CDR3 is made up of 17 amino acids. From germline, CDR1 is LNHDA and CDR2 SQIVND (reference sequence). The V segment lost 6 bases and the J segment 6 bases; nucleotides outside the gene matches: 16. This chain's CDR3 is CASSSPKAGGSANEQFF. The CDR3 DNA follows: TGTGCCAGTAGCTCACCCAAGGCGGGGGGATCCGCCAATGAGCAGTTCTTC.